This TCR beta chain was sequenced for a study of blood T cells in healthy people across ages (dated by TCRdb to between 2014 and 2016). At the level of the whole study: In model experiments, template switching captured about one uniquely barcoded TCR beta cDNA molecule for every two T cells. Donors of different ages were randomly distributed across sequencing lanes to avoid experimental bias. Using the same blood draw, the study looked at two additional independent replicas of 1 million unique cDNA reads for two donors, one aged 18 to 30 and the other aged 80 or older. To track age-related changes in TCR beta repertoire diversity, the study relied on deep sequencing normalized with unique cDNA molecular identifiers. Four age groups were formed from the donors: young (average roughly 15 years), middle-aged (less than 40), aged (approximately 60) and long-lived (approximately 78).

Donors were approximately 42 systemically healthy Caucasian individuals from Russia aged 6 to 90 years. Each donor gave approximately 10 milliliters of peripheral blood, collected into EDTA-treated Vacutainer tubes. Ficoll-Paque density-gradient centrifugation was used to isolate PBMCs, with at least 7 million obtained per sample. Trizol reagent was used to extract total RNA from PBMCs, with at least 5.5 micrograms per sample. The percentages of naive CD45RAhigh/CD27high T cells were determined by flow cytometry on a PBMC aliquot from every donor. The CDR3 goes from the cysteine to the phenylalanine over 14 residues. The only DNA kept is the CDR3, 42 bases in frame from the first base. Germline trimming amounts to 5 bases on V and 6 bases on J, with 5 as the count of junction bases outside the gene matches. CDR1 and CDR2, per the germline V gene, are SGHTA and FQGTGA. Receptors were amplified or captured by 5' RACE. Sequenced using an Illumina HiSeq 2500. A second PCR of about 6 to 11 cycles was performed with a sample-barcoded 5' primer and a J-beta primer mix. Each TCR beta cDNA molecule received a unique molecular identifier from a template-switch 5' adaptor carrying 12 random nucleotides. Each sample yielded at least 2.5 million CDR3-containing paired-end reads. All of the RNA was converted into first-strand cDNA using the Mint cDNA synthesis kit, with a TRBC-specific oligonucleotide serving as the primer. All cDNA was treated with uracil-DNA glycosylase and then went through a first 18-cycle PCR with the universal primers M1SS and BC2_uni_R. As for the original processing: For normalization, 1 million high-quality reads, each with a distinct molecular identifier, were randomly selected from each sample. Reads with shared molecular identifiers were discarded instead of being binned into consensus sequences. CDR3 identification, clonotype clustering and error correction used MiTCR with a Q25 quality threshold and the strictest error-elimination algorithm. Lower-bound total TCR beta diversity was estimated with a nonparametric unseen species model using Euler transformation. TCRdb reran the public reads through fastp at Q25 and MiXCR, keeping productive beta chains. Each CDR3 protein gets just one entry, which takes the most common genes and DNA from the rows behind it. These V and J calls are TCRdb output, not the study's own analysis. The sample records roughly 2 million distinct CDR3 sequences, around 50% of which are singletons. The ten most abundant clones make up over 2% of the sample.

This clonotype was recorded a few times. The specificity of this receptor is unknown. No much larger clone is present one base from it, and per-base qualities are unavailable. The paper's findings and limits, for the study overall: Bulk unsorted PBMC profiling prevented conclusive comparison of naive and antigen-experienced compartments. Observed TCR beta diversity per million T cells fell roughly linearly with age, and a significant reduction was already apparent by age about 43. Estimates of total diversity based on one million sequenced T cells were regarded as lower bounds and as underestimates. Compared with the aged group, the long-lived group had more naive CD4+ T cells, fewer expanded clones and increased TCR diversity, a pattern suggesting age selection. Observed TCR beta diversity correlated strongly with the percentage of naive T cells measured by flow cytometry. The CMV infection status of donors was not known, potentially confounding age-related changes in expanded clonotypes.

Input material: blood. The chain was built from TRBV7-3 and TRBJ2-3; 10 bases in the middle match TRBD1. This TCR was recovered from a woman aged 40 to 50 in good health. The DNA is TGTGCCAGCAGCGGGACAGGGGATATTGATACGCAGTATTTT. This encodes CASSGTGDIDTQYF.